The source of this T cell receptor (beta chain) is a study of cytomegalovirus exposure and HLA in healthy donors. V dropped 6 bases and J dropped 7 bases, with 15 bases sitting between them. The CDR3 extends over 13 amino acids. Germline loops: CDR1 PRHDT, CDR2 FYEKMQ (reference sequence). The PCR ran on 60 Vbeta and 13 Jbeta primers. Data came from immunoSEQ multiplex PCR; TCRdb stores just in-frame clones and leaves some out. In the table there are about 85,000 clones, around four fifths of which are singletons. The sample was PBMCs. The TCR originated in a boy between 5 and 17 years old in good health and CMV-seronegative. The chain combines TRBV13 with TRBJ1-2; D is ambiguous. The CDR3 protein is CASRLDLNSGYTF. Written as DNA, the CDR3 is TGTGCCAGCAGGTTGGATCTAAACAGTGGCTACACCTTC.